This TCR beta chain derives from a study of monozygotic twins with cystic fibrosis. Study information: With roughly 16 PCR cycles, barcoded libraries came from about 3 micrograms of fragmented DNA.

The table lists this clone with a few counts. The antigen is unknown. Measured with immunoSEQ multiplex PCR; TCRdb has only the in-frame clones, and not every one. This table holds 30,000 to 45,000 clones, 84% found once. V was trimmed by 4 bases and J by 0 bases, leaving 13 bases between them. Germline V gene sequence: CDR1 MNHNS, CDR2 SASEGT. The CDR3 has 16 amino acids. The study's findings and limits: Nucleotide-identical clonotype sharing was significantly higher within monozygotic CF twin pairs than between unrelated CF individuals. J usage was most co-twin-similar in 8 of 16 pairs, V in 13. No link emerged between shared CDR3 counts and age, concordance or severity.

This sequence joins TRBV6-1 and TRBJ2-1; TRBD1 or TRBD2 may be the D gene (5 bases each). Sequences were obtained from blood. This receptor was obtained from a girl aged 2-10 years with cystic fibrosis. The CDR3 region has the DNA TGTGCCAGCAGTGCCCCCGGGGCTAGCTCCTACAATGAGCAGTTCTTC. It translates to CASSAPGASSYNEQFF.